This T cell receptor beta chain was obtained from a study of CD8 T cells in Susac syndrome. The RNA input was roughly 0.45 to 1 ug, and it was reverse transcribed with random hexamers. MiXCR, applied by TCRdb to the immunoSEQ multiplex PCR reads, yields one record per CDR3 protein. Among around 190,000 distinct CDR3 sequences listed, 95% were seen once. Sequencing of TCR beta was performed on blood CD8+ and CD4+ T cells. Controls were healthy donors (matched for age and sex). Purification of the CD8+ and CD4+ T cells relied on negative isolation, and TEMRA cells underwent FACS enrichment. Trimming shortened V by 3 bases and J by 1 base, and 17 bases separated the two germline ends. The CDR3 consists of 16 residues. Germline V gives CDR1 SQVTM, CDR2 ANQGSEA.

The specimen was CD4+ T cells from PBMCs. This clonotype was obtained from a human donor in good health. The V call is TRBV29-1, the J call TRBJ2-3; no definite D call. The CDR3 reads CSVESRTVGGTDTQYF. The CDR3 bases are TGCAGCGTTGAGAGCCGGACCGTCGGCGGCACAGATACGCAGTATTTT.